This T cell receptor beta chain was sequenced for a study of blood T cells in healthy people across ages. Study conclusions and caveats: Relative to aged donors, long-lived donors carried more naive CD4+ cells and displayed higher diversity. PBMCs were not sorted, which prevented a conclusive comparison of naive versus antigen-experienced cells.

In the case of this clonotype: Its antigen remains unknown.

Germline lookup yields CDR1 SGHTA and CDR2 FQGNSA. The V segment lost 1 base and the J segment 5 bases; nucleotides outside the gene matches: 13. The CDR3 runs to 18 residues. With a J-beta primer mix and a sample-barcoded 5' primer, a second PCR ran 7 to 11 cycles. TCRdb reanalysed the 5' RACE reads using MiXCR and keeps one entry per CDR3 protein. Here the sample spans some 920,000 distinct CDR3 sequences, about 51% being singletons. This TCR was sampled from a woman aged 60-75 years in good health. The V call is TRBV7-2, the J call TRBJ2-7; 11 bases map to TRBD2. Sequencing was performed on blood. The CDR3: CASSLDVTSGTLLHEQYF. CDR3 sequence (DNA): TGTGCCAGCAGCTTAGATGTGACTAGCGGGACCCTGCTCCACGAGCAGTACTTC.